The 2 T cell receptor beta chains below all came from one sample that was sequenced in a study of cytomegalovirus exposure and HLA in healthy donors (dated by TCRdb to about 2017). Receptor amplification or capture employed the immunoSEQ multiplex PCR assay. For the multiplex PCR, a mixture combining 60 forward primers for TCR Vbeta segments and 13 reverse primers for TCR Jbeta segments was used. TCRdb mirrors the immuneACCESS table, restricted to in-frame sequences. Some clones are absent from its copies; in checked studies, under half trace to an unresolved V gene, and the reason for the others is unknown. The sample yields 130,000 or so clones; around 73% were counted once. In total, the top ten clones hold 1.3% to 1.5% of the sample. The sample taken for sequencing was PBMCs. These receptors came from a female donor in good health and CMV-seronegative.

V is TRBV28 and J is TRBJ1-5; 8 bases line up with TRBD1. J was trimmed by 8 bases and V by 1 base; bases with no gene match: 7. The length of the CDR3 is 15 residues. Germline values: CDR1 MDHEN, CDR2 SYDVKM. In nucleotides, the CDR3 is TGTGCCAGCAGTTTATTAACAGGGGGGCCTGAGCCCCAGCATTTT. This codes for CASSLLTGGPEPQHF.

The chain carries TRBV4-3 and TRBJ1-2; TRBD1 aligns across 7 bases. The CDR3 consists of 16 residues. Germline CDR1 and CDR2: LGHNA and YSLEER. The trim removed 1 base at V and 0 bases at J, leaving 5 bases unmatched. CDR3 loop: CASSQAPGTANYGYTF. The CDR3 nucleotides read TGCGCCAGCAGCCAAGCCCCCGGGACAGCTAACTATGGCTACACCTTC.